This TCR beta chain was identified in a study of graft-versus-host responses after intestinal transplantation. Across the whole study: All recipients got anti-thymocyte globulin induction, then tacrolimus and steroids for 2 to 3 years.

Measured with immunoSEQ multiplex PCR; TCRdb has only the in-frame clones, and not every one. Of about 90,000 clones listed, 90% to 95% are singletons. The study's findings and limits: Early after transplant, HvG clones declined as circulating GvH clones peaked.

Comment on this clone: Antigen unknown.

CDR1 is MNHEY, CDR2 SVGAGI, per germline. V was trimmed by 8 bases and J by 11 bases, leaving 12 bases between them. The CDR3 extends over 11 amino acids. The chain employs TRBV6-5 and TRBJ1-4; TRBD1 might be the D (5 bases). The receptor was isolated from a human donor who received an intestinal transplant. Sample: unstimulated CD8+ T cells sorted from spleen or lymph node cells, taken before intestinal transplant. CDR3 in amino acids: CASRGRRKLFF. The CDR3 bases are TGTGCCAGCCGGGGGAGACGGAAACTGTTTTTT.